This is a list of T cell receptor beta chains from one sample in a study of blood T cell repertoires in COVID-19. Sequenced by immunoSEQ multiplex PCR; TCRdb stores in-frame clones only, minus some. This repertoire shows over 150,000 clones, over 75% found once; its top ten account for roughly 10%. The specimen sequenced was PBMCs or T cells enriched from blood (not recorded which). The receptors derive from a woman between 18 and 30 years old who had recovered from COVID-19. Both conserved end residues are part of each CDR3. Fields, in order: CDR3 length, D gene, clone size, V gene, J gene, CDR3 protein, CDR3 DNA. The D gene is left open where the match is weak. Clone size is shown for a subset of rows, as once, few, many or a class of expanded clone.

15	TRBD1	once	TRBV6-5	TRBJ1-2	CASSPDTGGNYGYTF	TGTGCCAGCAGTCCAGATACAGGGGGGAACTATGGCTACACCTTC
16	.	once	TRBV15	TRBJ1-2	CATSRDYPAINYGYTF	TGTGCCACCAGCAGAGATTATCCCGCTATTAACTATGGCTACACCTTC
15	.	.	TRBV7-9	TRBJ2-2	CASSLGGLNTGELFF	TGTGCCAGCAGCTTAGGCGGGTTAAACACCGGGGAGCTGTTTTTT
14	TRBD1	few	TRBV27	TRBJ1-2	CASSLEGGIRGYTF	TGTGCCAGCAGTTTAGAAGGGGGCATTAGGGGCTACACCTTC
15	TRBD2	once	TRBV3-1/TRBV3-2	TRBJ2-1	CASSLQWAAGNEQFF	TGTGCCAGCAGCCTCCAGTGGGCAGCGGGGAATGAGCAGTTCTTC
18	.	.	TRBV10-2	TRBJ2-5	CASSESVVGGGLQETQYF	TGCGCCAGCAGTGAGTCCGTGGTTGGGGGGGGCCTCCAAGAGACCCAGTACTTC
16	TRBD2	.	TRBV5-4	TRBJ2-3	CASSLERGGGWDTQYF	TGTGCCAGCAGCTTGGAGCGGGGGGGTGGTTGGGATACGCAGTATTTT
13	.	once	TRBV28	TRBJ1-5	CASSYIQSTAQHF	TGTGCCAGCAGTTATATCCAATCGACAGCCCAGCATTTT
14	TRBD1	.	TRBV5-1	TRBJ1-2	CASSETGGNYGYTF	TGCGCCAGCAGCGAGACAGGGGGCAACTATGGCTACACCTTC
14	.	.	TRBV6-1	TRBJ1-1	CASSEGRDPSVAFF	TGTGCCAGCAGTGAAGGGAGGGACCCCTCGGTAGCTTTCTTT
13	.	few	TRBV27	TRBJ2-2	CASSRSGTGELFF	TGTGCCAGCAGTAGGAGCGGCACCGGGGAGCTGTTTTTT
14	TRBD2	.	TRBV27	TRBJ2-3	CASSPGLAADTQYF	TGTGCCAGCAGTCCCGGACTAGCCGCAGATACGCAGTATTTT
15	.	.	TRBV19	TRBJ2-7	CASSLGDTPVYEQYF	TGTGCCAGTAGTCTCGGGGACACGCCCGTCTACGAGCAGTACTTC
16	TRBD2	.	TRBV5-6	TRBJ2-2	CASSLAARGDTGELFF	TGTGCCAGCAGCTTGGCCGCGCGGGGGGACACCGGGGAGCTGTTTTTT
22	TRBD1	.	TRBV4-1	TRBJ1-6	CASSQVYRANWDRQNYNSPLHF	TGCGCCAGCAGCCAAGTATATCGGGCTAACTGGGACAGGCAAAACTATAATTCACCCCTCCACTTT
14	TRBD2	.	TRBV5-1	TRBJ2-7	CASSLGGGNYEQYF	TGCGCCAGCAGCTTGGGCGGGGGAAACTACGAGCAGTACTTC
17	TRBD2	.	TRBV7-9	TRBJ2-7	CASTGEQASGNRYEQYF	TGTGCCAGCACGGGGGAACAAGCTAGCGGGAATCGGTACGAGCAGTACTTC
14	.	.	TRBV19	TRBJ2-3	CASSFGGGTDTQYF	TGTGCCAGTAGTTTCGGCGGGGGCACAGATACGCAGTATTTT
14	.	.	TRBV28	TRBJ1-2	CASSRTETNYGYTF	TGTGCCAGCAGTCGTACAGAAACTAACTATGGCTACACCTTC
17	TRBD1	.	TRBV4-1	TRBJ1-6	CASSQVSGGSYNSPLHF	TGCGCCAGCAGCCAAGTTTCAGGGGGCTCCTATAATTCACCCCTCCACTTT
14	TRBD1	.	TRBV29-1	TRBJ2-3	CSVEGQGETDTQYF	TGCAGCGTTGAAGGGCAGGGGGAGACAGATACGCAGTATTTT
14	.	.	TRBV4-1	TRBJ1-1	CASSQDPRNTEAFF	TGCGCCAGCAGCCAAGACCCTCGGAACACTGAAGCTTTCTTT
16	TRBD1	.	TRBV19	TRBJ1-1	CASSKVPGQGLTEAFF	TGTGCCAGTAGTAAAGTCCCGGGACAGGGATTGACTGAAGCTTTCTTT
14	TRBD1	.	TRBV19	TRBJ2-1	CASSTQGPGGEQFF	TGTGCCAGTAGTACACAGGGGCCTGGGGGTGAGCAGTTCTTC
13	.	.	TRBV7-2	TRBJ2-3	CASSLAGSDTQYF	TGTGCCAGCAGCTTGGCGGGATCAGATACGCAGTATTTT
15	.	.	TRBV6-5	TRBJ1-2	CASRTDGGSRGGYTF	TGTGCCAGCAGGACCGATGGAGGTTCCAGAGGCGGCTACACCTTC
15	TRBD2	.	TRBV10-3	TRBJ2-5	CAISGLAGGLETQYF	TGTGCCATCAGTGGTCTAGCGGGGGGCTTAGAGACCCAGTACTTC